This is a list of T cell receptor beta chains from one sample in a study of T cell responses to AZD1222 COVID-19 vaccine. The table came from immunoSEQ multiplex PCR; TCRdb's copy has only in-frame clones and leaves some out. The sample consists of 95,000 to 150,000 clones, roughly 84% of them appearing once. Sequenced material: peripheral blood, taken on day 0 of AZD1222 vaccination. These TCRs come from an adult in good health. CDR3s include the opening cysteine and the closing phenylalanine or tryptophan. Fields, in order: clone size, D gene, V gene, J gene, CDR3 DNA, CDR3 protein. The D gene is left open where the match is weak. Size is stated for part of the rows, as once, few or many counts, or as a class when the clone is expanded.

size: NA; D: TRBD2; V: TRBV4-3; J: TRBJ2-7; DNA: TGCGCCAGCAGCCAAGAAATTTCGACTAGCGGGAGTTACGAGCAGTACTTC; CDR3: CASSQEISTSGSYEQYF
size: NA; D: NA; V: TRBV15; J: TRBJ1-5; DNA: TGTGCCACCAGCAGCTACAGGGACGGAAATAGCAATCAGCCCCAGCATTTT; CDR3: CATSSYRDGNSNQPQHF
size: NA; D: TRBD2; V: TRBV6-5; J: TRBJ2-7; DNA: TGTGCCAGCAGTTACTCATGGACTAGCGGGGGTGGAGAGCAGTACTTC; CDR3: CASSYSWTSGGGEQYF
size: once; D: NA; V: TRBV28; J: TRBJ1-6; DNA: TGTGCCAGCAGTTTGTATCCTAATTCACCCCTCCACTTT; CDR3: CASSLYPNSPLHF
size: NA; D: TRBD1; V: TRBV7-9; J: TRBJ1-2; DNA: TGTGCCAGCAGCTTTACGGGACAGAAAGCTAACTATGGCTACACCTTC; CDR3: CASSFTGQKANYGYTF
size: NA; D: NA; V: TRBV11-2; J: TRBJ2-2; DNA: TGTGCCAGCAGCTTATACATCCGGAGAGGGTCCGGGGAGCTGTTTTTT; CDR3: CASSLYIRRGSGELFF
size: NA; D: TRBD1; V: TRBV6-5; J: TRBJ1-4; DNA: TGTGCCAGCAGTTGGACAGGGGGCGAGGGTGAAAAACTGTTTTTT; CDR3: CASSWTGGEGEKLFF
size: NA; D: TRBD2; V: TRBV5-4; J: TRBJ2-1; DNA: TGTGCCAGCAGCTTGAGCGGGGGGGCCCTCAATGAGCAGTTCTTC; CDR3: CASSLSGGALNEQFF
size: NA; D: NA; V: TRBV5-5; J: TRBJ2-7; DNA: TGTGCCTGCAGCTTACGGGACTCCTACGAGCAGTACTTC; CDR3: CACSLRDSYEQYF
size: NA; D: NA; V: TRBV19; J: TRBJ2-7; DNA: TGTGCCAGTAGTATGGCCGGCCCAGGATCCTACGAGCAGTACTTC; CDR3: CASSMAGPGSYEQYF
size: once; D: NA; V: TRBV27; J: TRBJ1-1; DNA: TGTGCCAGCAGCTTTCGGGGCCAGCCTGAAGCTTTCTTT; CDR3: CASSFRGQPEAFF
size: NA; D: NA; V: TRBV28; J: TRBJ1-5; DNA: TGTGCCAGCAGTTCTCGAAAAGAGGGGTTGAGCAATCAGCCCCAGCATTTT; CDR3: CASSSRKEGLSNQPQHF
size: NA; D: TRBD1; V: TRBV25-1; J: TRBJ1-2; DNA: TGTGCCAGCAGGGACAGGGCTAATGGCTACACCTTC; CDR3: CASRDRANGYTF